Listed below are T cell receptor beta chains from one sample, sequenced in a study of long-term antiretroviral therapy in people with HIV. Clones were read by immunoSEQ multiplex PCR, and TCRdb kept only the in-frame ones, dropping some. The sample has fewer than 40,000 clones; about 85% are singletons. The sequencing used unsorted PBMCs, collected 3.1 years after starting antiretroviral therapy. Receptors were obtained from a woman between 45 and 60 years old with HIV. The CDR3 runs from the conserved cysteine through the conserved F or W. D genes are given only for firm matches. Where a row states a size, it is once, few, many or the class of an expanded clone; other rows omit it.

v_gene: TRBV27; abundance: -; j_gene: TRBJ2-5; d_gene: -; CDR3aa: CASSPAGLGETQYF; CDR3nt: TGTGCCAGCAGTCCGGCAGGGTTGGGAGAGACCCAGTACTTC
v_gene: TRBV2; abundance: -; j_gene: TRBJ1-5; d_gene: -; CDR3aa: CASSVGTGNSNQPQHF; CDR3nt: TGTGCCAGCAGTGTGGGTACAGGGAATAGCAATCAGCCCCAGCATTTT
v_gene: TRBV21-1; abundance: -; j_gene: TRBJ2-1; d_gene: -; CDR3aa: CASVRAVVGNEQFF; CDR3nt: TGTGCCAGCGTTCGGGCAGTCGTCGGCAATGAGCAGTTCTTC
v_gene: TRBV4-3; abundance: -; j_gene: TRBJ2-2; d_gene: TRBD1; CDR3aa: CASSQDRQGAGGELFF; CDR3nt: TGCGCCAGCAGCCAAGATAGGCAGGGGGCAGGTGGGGAGCTGTTTTTT
v_gene: TRBV6-5; abundance: -; j_gene: TRBJ1-4; d_gene: -; CDR3aa: CASSYRQTNEKLFF; CDR3nt: TGTGCCAGCAGTTATCGGCAAACTAATGAAAAACTGTTTTTT
v_gene: TRBV10-3; abundance: -; j_gene: TRBJ2-3; d_gene: -; CDR3aa: CANARGATDTQYF; CDR3nt: TGTGCCAACGCACGGGGTGCGACAGATACGCAGTATTTT
v_gene: TRBV5-6; abundance: once; j_gene: TRBJ1-1; d_gene: -; CDR3aa: CASSPWADAGNTEAFF; CDR3nt: TGTGCCAGCAGCCCGTGGGCAGATGCAGGGAACACTGAAGCTTTCTTT
v_gene: TRBV28; abundance: -; j_gene: TRBJ1-2; d_gene: -; CDR3aa: CASSFDSLYGYTF; CDR3nt: TGTGCCAGCAGTTTCGACAGCCTCTATGGCTACACCTTC
v_gene: TRBV29-1; abundance: -; j_gene: TRBJ1-2; d_gene: -; CDR3aa: CSVEDRWTVYGYTF; CDR3nt: TGCAGCGTTGAAGATCGCTGGACAGTTTATGGCTACACCTTC
v_gene: TRBV9; abundance: -; j_gene: TRBJ1-1; d_gene: TRBD1; CDR3aa: CASSAIQGAAEAFF; CDR3nt: TGTGCCAGCAGTGCCATACAGGGGGCCGCTGAAGCTTTCTTT
v_gene: TRBV5-1; abundance: once; j_gene: TRBJ1-1; d_gene: -; CDR3aa: CASSFQLGDPEAFF; CDR3nt: TGCGCCAGCAGCTTTCAGTTGGGAGATCCTGAAGCTTTCTTT
v_gene: TRBV5-4; abundance: -; j_gene: TRBJ2-2; d_gene: -; CDR3aa: CASFLGGRGTGELFF; CDR3nt: TGTGCCAGCTTCTTAGGGGGTCGGGGCACCGGGGAGCTGTTTTTT
v_gene: TRBV11-2; abundance: -; j_gene: TRBJ2-1; d_gene: -; CDR3aa: CASSLGLANYNEQFF; CDR3nt: TGTGCCAGCAGCTTAGGCCTAGCGAATTACAATGAGCAGTTCTTC
v_gene: TRBV11-2; abundance: -; j_gene: TRBJ2-2; d_gene: -; CDR3aa: CASSYGTISNTGELFF; CDR3nt: TGTGCCAGCAGCTATGGGACCATATCGAACACCGGGGAGCTGTTTTTT
v_gene: TRBV9; abundance: -; j_gene: TRBJ2-2; d_gene: -; CDR3aa: CASSVDVRNTGELFF; CDR3nt: TGTGCCAGCAGCGTAGATGTCCGGAACACCGGGGAGCTGTTTTTT
v_gene: TRBV30; abundance: once; j_gene: TRBJ2-1; d_gene: -; CDR3aa: CAWALPTKQFF; CDR3nt: TGTGCCTGGGCTTTACCCACGAAGCAGTTCTTC
v_gene: TRBV9; abundance: -; j_gene: TRBJ1-2; d_gene: -; CDR3aa: CASSIRGENYGYTF; CDR3nt: TGTGCCAGCAGCATCCGCGGGGAAAACTATGGCTACACCTTC
v_gene: TRBV5-1; abundance: once; j_gene: TRBJ2-7; d_gene: TRBD1; CDR3aa: CASSPKAGGSYEQYF; CDR3nt: TGCGCCAGCAGCCCTAAGGCAGGGGGCTCCTACGAGCAGTACTTC
v_gene: TRBV30; abundance: -; j_gene: TRBJ2-7; d_gene: -; CDR3aa: CAWSAAGGSYEQYF; CDR3nt: TGTGCCTGGAGTGCCGCAGGGGGGTCCTACGAGCAGTACTTC
v_gene: TRBV9; abundance: -; j_gene: TRBJ2-7; d_gene: -; CDR3aa: CASSVYEANEQYF; CDR3nt: TGTGCCAGCAGCGTGTACGAAGCCAACGAGCAGTACTTC
v_gene: TRBV9; abundance: -; j_gene: TRBJ1-1; d_gene: -; CDR3aa: CASSDKGGTEAFF; CDR3nt: TGTGCCAGCAGCGATAAAGGGGGCACTGAAGCTTTCTTT
v_gene: TRBV10-2; abundance: -; j_gene: TRBJ1-6; d_gene: -; CDR3aa: CASSGGHSSSYNSPLHF; CDR3nt: TGCGCCAGCAGTGGGGGACATTCGAGCTCCTATAATTCACCCCTCCACTTT
v_gene: TRBV19; abundance: -; j_gene: TRBJ1-6; d_gene: TRBD1; CDR3aa: CASSPRDRLSPLHF; CDR3nt: TGTGCCAGTAGTCCTCGGGACAGGCTTTCACCCCTCCACTTT
v_gene: TRBV18; abundance: -; j_gene: TRBJ1-2; d_gene: TRBD1; CDR3aa: CASSPIPGRARGNYGYTF; CDR3nt: TGTGCCAGCTCACCAATCCCAGGGCGTGCCAGGGGGAACTATGGCTACACCTTC
v_gene: TRBV5-4; abundance: -; j_gene: TRBJ1-1; d_gene: TRBD1; CDR3aa: CASSLAGDSDLNTEAFF; CDR3nt: TGTGCCAGCAGCTTGGCCGGGGACAGCGATTTGAACACTGAAGCTTTCTTT
v_gene: TRBV29-1; abundance: -; j_gene: TRBJ2-1; d_gene: -; CDR3aa: CSVSGGIVYNEQFF; CDR3nt: TGCAGCGTTTCAGGCGGGATCGTTTACAATGAGCAGTTCTTC
v_gene: TRBV5-1; abundance: -; j_gene: TRBJ2-7; d_gene: -; CDR3aa: CASSLGGGPLYEQYF; CDR3nt: TGCGCCAGCAGCTTGGGGGGGGGCCCGCTCTACGAGCAGTACTTC
v_gene: TRBV5-1; abundance: -; j_gene: TRBJ2-4; d_gene: TRBD2; CDR3aa: CASSLGLAGGQNIQYF; CDR3nt: TGCGCCAGCAGCTTGGGACTAGCGGGGGGGCAAAACATTCAGTACTTC
v_gene: TRBV11-3; abundance: -; j_gene: TRBJ2-1; d_gene: TRBD2; CDR3aa: CASSSGLAGDYNEQFF; CDR3nt: TGTGCCAGCAGCTCAGGACTAGCGGGGGACTACAATGAGCAGTTCTTC
v_gene: TRBV5-4; abundance: -; j_gene: TRBJ2-2; d_gene: TRBD1; CDR3aa: CASSSGQGTAGELFF; CDR3nt: TGTGCCAGCAGCTCCGGACAGGGGACCGCCGGGGAGCTGTTTTTT
v_gene: TRBV5-1; abundance: -; j_gene: TRBJ1-1; d_gene: TRBD1; CDR3aa: CASSLAAGTGAANTEAFF; CDR3nt: TGCGCCAGCAGCTTGGCGGCCGGGACAGGGGCTGCGAACACTGAAGCTTTCTTT
v_gene: TRBV18; abundance: -; j_gene: TRBJ2-1; d_gene: -; CDR3aa: CASSQTDGKDEQFF; CDR3nt: TGTGCCAGCTCACAAACTGACGGAAAGGATGAGCAGTTCTTC
v_gene: TRBV7-2; abundance: -; j_gene: TRBJ2-7; d_gene: TRBD1; CDR3aa: CASSPLTGGKYF; CDR3nt: TGTGCCAGCAGCCCGCTGACAGGGGGGAAGTACTTC
v_gene: TRBV5-1; abundance: -; j_gene: TRBJ1-1; d_gene: TRBD1; CDR3aa: CASSLQGANTEAFF; CDR3nt: TGCGCCAGCAGCCTACAGGGGGCGAACACTGAAGCTTTCTTT
v_gene: TRBV29-1; abundance: -; j_gene: TRBJ1-1; d_gene: -; CDR3aa: CSVADSPGNTEAFF; CDR3nt: TGCAGCGTCGCGGACTCCCCTGGTAACACTGAAGCTTTCTTT
v_gene: TRBV5-4; abundance: -; j_gene: TRBJ1-1; d_gene: -; CDR3aa: CASSLGLGFRNTEAFF; CDR3nt: TGTGCCAGCAGCTTAGGTCTCGGATTCCGAAACACTGAAGCTTTCTTT
v_gene: TRBV6-6; abundance: few; j_gene: TRBJ1-5; d_gene: -; CDR3aa: CASSYLTVSSNQPQHF; CDR3nt: TGTGCCAGCAGTTACCTGACAGTCAGCAGCAATCAGCCCCAGCATTTT
v_gene: TRBV5-4; abundance: -; j_gene: TRBJ2-7; d_gene: TRBD1; CDR3aa: CASSLGQGFYEQYF; CDR3nt: TGTGCCAGCAGCTTGGGACAGGGGTTCTACGAGCAGTACTTC
v_gene: TRBV10-3; abundance: -; j_gene: TRBJ1-4; d_gene: TRBD1; CDR3aa: CAISEDRGVDEKLFF; CDR3nt: TGTGCCATCAGTGAAGACAGGGGAGTTGATGAAAAACTGTTTTTT
v_gene: TRBV11-3; abundance: once; j_gene: TRBJ2-1; d_gene: -; CDR3aa: CASSLGNEQFF; CDR3nt: TGTGCCAGCAGCTTGGGTAATGAGCAGTTCTTC
v_gene: TRBV6-6; abundance: -; j_gene: TRBJ2-5; d_gene: -; CDR3aa: CASSGWQETQYF; CDR3nt: TGTGCCAGCTCGGGGTGGCAAGAGACCCAGTACTTC
v_gene: TRBV7-7; abundance: -; j_gene: TRBJ2-2; d_gene: TRBD1; CDR3aa: CASKPGGTGELFF; CDR3nt: TGTGCTAGCAAACCAGGGGGCACCGGGGAGCTGTTTTTT
v_gene: TRBV21-1; abundance: -; j_gene: TRBJ1-2; d_gene: -; CDR3aa: CASSKARQNYGYTF; CDR3nt: TGTGCCAGCAGCAAAGCGCGGCAGAACTATGGCTACACCTTC
v_gene: TRBV7-3; abundance: -; j_gene: TRBJ1-2; d_gene: -; CDR3aa: CASSLGQLYGYTF; CDR3nt: TGTGCCAGCAGCCTTGGACAGCTCTATGGCTACACCTTC
v_gene: TRBV7-8; abundance: -; j_gene: TRBJ1-6; d_gene: -; CDR3aa: CASSFWDRLGSPLHF; CDR3nt: TGTGCCAGCAGCTTCTGGGACCGCCTAGGTTCACCCCTCCACTTT
v_gene: TRBV7-2; abundance: -; j_gene: TRBJ1-6; d_gene: -; CDR3aa: CASSISGTEVNSPLHF; CDR3nt: TGTGCCAGCAGCATCTCCGGGACGGAAGTTAATTCACCCCTCCACTTT
v_gene: TRBV7-3; abundance: -; j_gene: TRBJ1-1; d_gene: -; CDR3aa: CASSLRRQARLYTEAFF; CDR3nt: TGTGCCAGCAGCTTAAGAAGGCAGGCGAGGTTGTACACTGAAGCTTTCTTT
v_gene: TRBV6-5; abundance: -; j_gene: TRBJ1-5; d_gene: -; CDR3aa: CASNVQPQHF; CDR3nt: TGTGCCAGCAATGTTCAGCCCCAGCATTTT
v_gene: TRBV2; abundance: -; j_gene: TRBJ2-6; d_gene: TRBD2; CDR3aa: CASSSPGGPGANVLTF; CDR3nt: TGTGCCAGCAGCAGTCCGGGGGGACCAGGGGCCAACGTCCTGACTTTC